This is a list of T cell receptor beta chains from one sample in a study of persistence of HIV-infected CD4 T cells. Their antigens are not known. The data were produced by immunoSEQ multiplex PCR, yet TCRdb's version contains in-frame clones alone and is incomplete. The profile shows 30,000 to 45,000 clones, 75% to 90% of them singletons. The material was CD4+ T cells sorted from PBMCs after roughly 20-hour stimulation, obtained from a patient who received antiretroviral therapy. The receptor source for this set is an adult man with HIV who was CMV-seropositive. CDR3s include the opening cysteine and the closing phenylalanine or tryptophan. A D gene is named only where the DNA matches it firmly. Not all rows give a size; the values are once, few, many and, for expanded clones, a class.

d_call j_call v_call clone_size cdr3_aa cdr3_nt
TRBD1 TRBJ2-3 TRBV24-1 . CATRTGGRTDTQYF TGTGCCACCAGAACAGGGGGCCGCACAGATACGCAGTATTTT
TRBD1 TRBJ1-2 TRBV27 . CASSSTGTGGIGYTF TGTGCCAGCAGTTCGACCGGGACAGGGGGCATCGGCTACACCTTC
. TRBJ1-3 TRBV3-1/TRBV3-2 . CASSLSNTIYF TGTGCCAGCAGCCTCTCAAACACCATATATTTT
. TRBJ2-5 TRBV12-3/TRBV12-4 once CASSLYRETQYF TGTGCCAGCAGTTTATATCGAGAGACCCAGTACTTC
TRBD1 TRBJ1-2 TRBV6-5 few CASPGQNYGYTF TGTGCCAGTCCGGGACAGAACTATGGCTACACCTTC
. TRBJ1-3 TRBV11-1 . CASSLRRNSGNTIYF TGTGCCAGCAGCTTACGTCGGAACTCTGGAAACACCATATATTTT
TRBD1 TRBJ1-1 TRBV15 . CATSRHTGGRTEAFF TGTGCCACCAGCAGGCACACAGGGGGACGGACTGAAGCTTTCTTT
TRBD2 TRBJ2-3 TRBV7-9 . CASSSQSGGGDTQYF TGTGCCAGCAGCTCTCAGAGCGGGGGGGGTGATACGCAGTATTTT
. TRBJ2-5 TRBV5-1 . CASSPVGETQYF TGCGCCAGCAGTCCCGTGGGAGAGACCCAGTACTTC
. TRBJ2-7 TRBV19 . CASSQTAIPAYEQYF TGTGCCAGTAGCCAGACCGCTATTCCAGCCTACGAGCAGTACTTC
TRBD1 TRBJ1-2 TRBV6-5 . CASSYSGQVANYGYTF TGTGCCAGCAGTTACTCGGGACAGGTCGCAAACTATGGCTACACCTTC
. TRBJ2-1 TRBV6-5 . CASSYSGAALKEQFF TGTGCCAGCAGTTACTCAGGGGCTGCTTTGAAGGAGCAGTTCTTC
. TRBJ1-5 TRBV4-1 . CASSQERGQPQHF TGCGCCAGCAGCCAAGAGAGGGGTCAGCCCCAGCATTTT
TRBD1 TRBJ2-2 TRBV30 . CAWRAGTGTTGELFF TGTGCCTGGAGGGCCGGGACAGGGACCACCGGGGAGCTGTTTTTT
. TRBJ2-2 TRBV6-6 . CASSIVRPGTGELFF TGTGCCAGCAGTATAGTCCGACCGGGCACCGGGGAGCTGTTTTTT
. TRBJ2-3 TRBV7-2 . CASSSTGYSSTDTQYF TGTGCCAGCAGCTCCACAGGATACTCTAGCACAGATACGCAGTATTTT
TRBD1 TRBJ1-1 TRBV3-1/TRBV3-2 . CASSFSRDRVAFF TGTGCCAGCAGCTTTTCCCGGGACAGGGTAGCTTTCTTT
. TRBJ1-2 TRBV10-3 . CAISLKGNGYTF TGTGCCATCAGCTTAAAGGGGAATGGCTACACCTTC
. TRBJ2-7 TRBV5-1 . CASSLGTGTVSYEQYF TGCGCCAGCAGCTTGGGAACCGGGACGGTTTCCTACGAGCAGTACTTC